The 21 T cell receptor beta chains below come from one sample, sequenced in a study of blood T cells in healthy people across ages. With a J-beta primer mix and a sample-barcoded 5' primer, a second PCR ran 7 to 11 cycles. MiXCR, run by TCRdb on the 5' RACE reads, gives a single entry per CDR3 protein. Of about 1.6 million distinct CDR3 sequences detected, 30% to 35% appear once; the ten largest clones hold about 10%. The sequencing input was blood. Receptors originate from a woman in her 30s in good health.

This clonotype was picked up a small number of times. The chain couples TRBV7-9 to TRBJ2-7; D possibly uses TRBD1 or TRBD2 (6 bases each). Germline V CDR1 and CDR2: SEHNR, FQNEAQ (reference sequence). Between the trimmed V and J ends, which lost 3 bases and 1 base, there was a span of 19 bases. The CDR3 contains 17 residues. The CDR3 sequence: CASSFPMERGASYEQYF. The CDR3, as DNA: TGTGCCAGCAGCTTTCCGATGGAAAGGGGGGCTTCCTACGAGCAGTACTTC.

The sample holds many counts of this clonotype. This chain joins TRBV12-3 or TRBV12-4 and TRBJ1-5; D call uncertain. V dropped 2 bases and J dropped 4 bases, with 9 bases sitting between them. This CDR3 is 14 amino acids long. CDR3 amino acids: CASSLSNSNQPQHF. The CDR3 DNA reads as TGTGCCAGCAGTTTATCTAATAGTAATCAGCCCCAGCATTTT.

V usage is TRBV7-3 and J usage is TRBJ1-1; possibly TRBD1 for D (5 bases). The CDR3 sequence is 16 residues long. V gave up 0 bases and J gave up 4 bases, with 15 bases separating them. The V gene's germline CDR1 is SGHTA and CDR2 FQGTGA. The CDR3: CASSLTGRGVGTEAFF. The CDR3 DNA reads TGTGCCAGCAGCTTAACGGGGAGGGGAGTCGGCACTGAAGCTTTCTTT. The full variable domain, rest sourced from reference TRBV7-3 and TRBJ1-1, is GAGVSQTPSNKVTEKGKYVELRCDPISGHTALYWYRQSLGQGPEFLIYFQGTGAADDSGLPNDRFFAVRPEGSVSTLKIQRTERGDSAVYLCASSLTGRGVGTEAFFGQGTRLTVV.

The rearrangement joins TRBV3-1 to TRBJ2-1; perhaps D is TRBD1 or TRBD2 (5 bases each). Trimming shortened V by 5 bases and J by 0 bases, and 14 bases separated the two germline ends. Germline CDR1 reads LGHDT; CDR2 reads YNNKEL (reference sequence). The CDR3 has 16 residues. CDR3 coding DNA: TGTGCCAGCAGCTCAAGAGGGGTGGGCTCCTACAATGAGCAGTTCTTC. It specifies CASSSRGVGSYNEQFF.

This clonotype was observed a handful of times. This chain links TRBV29-1 with TRBJ2-7; tentatively, D is TRBD1 (5 bases). Trimming removed 0 bases from V and 5 bases from J, with 23 bases in between. The CDR3 runs 17 residues. Germline V gene data show CDR1 as SQVTM and CDR2 as ANQGSEA. CDR3 DNA: TGCAGCGTTGAAGATTCCGACTGGATTGTGACAGTGAACGAGCAGTACTTC. Protein sequence: CSVEDSDWIVTVNEQYF.

As regards this clonotype: One junction end does not reproduce the germline sequence, and a read error may be involved. The gene calls are TRBV2 and TRBJ2-7; no reliable D call. CDR1 and CDR2 (germline): SNHLY, FYNNEI. This CDR3 has 15 residues. The CDR3 region is CTSTMAVISSYEQYF. The CDR3 DNA reads as TGTACCAGCACCATGGCGGTAATATCCTCCTACGAGCAGTACTTC. The variable domain in full, completed from reference TRBV2 and TRBJ2-7, reads EPEVTQTPSHQVTQMGQEVILRCVPISNHLYFYWYRQILGQKVEFLVSFYNNEISEKSEIFDDQFSVERPDGSNFTLKIRSTKLEDSAMYFCTSTMAVISSYEQYFGPGTRLTVT.

This clonotype came up many times. The rearrangement joins TRBV10-3 to TRBJ1-2, with 9 bases that match TRBD1. This CDR3 comprises 15 residues. The trim removed 4 bases at V and 3 bases at J, leaving 6 bases unmatched. CDR1 is ENHRY, CDR2 SYGVKD, per germline. CDR3 DNA: TGTGCCATCAGTGGAACAGGGGGCGAAGACTATGGCTACACCTTC. Residues: CAISGTGGEDYGYTF.

V is TRBV28 and J is TRBJ2-3; 8 nucleotides agree with TRBD2. This CDR3 contains 16 residues. V lost 3 bases to trimming and J lost 2 bases; unmatched junction nucleotides: 7. Germline loops: CDR1 MDHEN, CDR2 SYDVKM. The CDR3 is CASSFEAGVPTDTQYF. CDR3 coding DNA: TGTGCCAGCAGTTTCGAAGCGGGAGTCCCCACAGATACGCAGTATTTT.

Only a few counts were recorded for this clonotype. The rearrangement joins TRBV7-9 to TRBJ2-1, with a weak D call TRBD1 (5 bases). Germline V CDR1 and CDR2: SEHNR, FQNEAQ (reference sequence). Between the trimmed V and J ends, which lost 4 bases and 1 base, there was a span of 11 bases. The CDR3 contains 15 residues. CDR3 in DNA: TGTGCCAGCAGCTGGGAAGACAGTTCCTACAATGAGCAGTTCTTC. Its protein product is CASSWEDSSYNEQFF.

The sample holds many counts of this clonotype. The chain combines TRBV20-1 with TRBJ2-7; TRBD2 agrees at 7 bases. J was trimmed by 5 bases and V by 6 bases; bases with no gene match: 10. The CDR3 loop spans 13 amino acids. Germline V gene sequence: CDR1 DFQATT, CDR2 SNEGSKA (reference sequence). The CDR3: CSAPQAGLDEQYF. The CDR3 DNA follows: TGCAGTGCCCCTCAAGCGGGGTTGGACGAGCAGTACTTC.

As concerns this clonotype: A read error may explain this, as a much larger clone is one base away. V and J are TRBV4-1 and TRBJ2-3, with a tentative D call TRBD2 (5 bases). Per germline, CDR1 MGHRA and CDR2 YSYEKL. The CDR3 runs 14 residues. The CDR3 region is CVSSLGLLTDTQYF. The CDR3 bases are TGCGTCAGCAGCCTCGGACTGCTCACAGATACGCAGTATTTT.

This clonotype has a handful of counts. This chain links TRBV6-2 or TRBV6-3 with TRBJ2-1; 8 positions match TRBD2. The CDR3 totals 18 residues. The ends lost 1 base at V and 9 bases at J; junction bases unmatched: 17. Germline values: CDR1 MNHEY, CDR2 SVGEGT. CDR3 DNA: TGTGCCAGCAGTTACTTCGGGGGGACTAGTGAGCCTTTTCGTGAGCAGTTCTTC. Translated, it gives CASSYFGGTSEPFREQFF.

The chain has TRBV13 and TRBJ2-7; unclear D gene. Germline assignment: CDR1 PRHDT and CDR2 FYEKMQ (reference sequence). Trimming left V 5 bases short and J 3 bases short, with 17 bases between. The CDR3 is 15 amino acids. CDR3 region: CASSTTYGPGYEQYF. In nucleotides, the CDR3 is TGTGCCAGCAGCACCACCTATGGTCCTGGCTACGAGCAGTACTTC.

The sample holds a few counts of this clonotype. J is TRBJ2-2 and V is TRBV12-3 or TRBV12-4; D gene ambiguous. The CDR3 totals 14 residues. Trimming removed 3 bases at V and 4 bases at J, with 9 bases between. The CDR3 DNA reads as TGTGCCAGCAGTTTTGTAAGGGCCACCGGGGAGCTGTTTTTT. Its translation is CASSFVRATGELFF.

This clonotype has ten or more counts. The V gene is TRBV29-1, the J gene TRBJ2-6, with D unclear. Germline lookup yields CDR1 SQVTM and CDR2 ANQGSEA. The CDR3 runs to 15 residues. V dropped 6 bases and J dropped 0 bases, with 12 bases sitting between them. CDR3 in amino acids: CSVTLVSSGANVLTF. CDR3 DNA: TGCAGCGTCACTCTGGTCAGCTCTGGGGCCAACGTCCTGACTTTC.

The table lists this clonotype with a few counts. The chain employs TRBV28 and TRBJ2-2; D gene unclear. This CDR3 is built from 13 residues. CDR1 MDHEN and CDR2 SYDVKM come from the germline V gene. V lost 6 bases and J lost 3, with 8 bases in between. CDR3 coding DNA: TGTGCCAGCAGACCACGGCACACCGGGGAGCTGTTTTTT. It is translated as CASRPRHTGELFF.

This clonotype occurred a few times. The chain uses TRBV27 and TRBJ2-1; D is undetermined. Trimming took off 6 bases at V and 5 bases at J, with 11 bases between the two ends. CDR1 is MNHEY, CDR2 SMNVEV, per germline (reference sequence). This CDR3 is built from 13 residues. CDR3 protein: CASRPGTHNEQFF. CDR3 DNA: TGTGCCAGCAGACCCGGAACCCACAATGAGCAGTTCTTC.

The CDR3 sequence: CASTPRPGGETQYF. CDR3 bases: TGTGCCAGCACCCCCCGCCCGGGTGGGGAGACCCAGTACTTC. This chain links TRBV12-3 or TRBV12-4 with TRBJ2-5, with no clear D. The V gene lost 7 bases and the J gene lost 5 bases, with 17 bases spanning the gap. This CDR3 is 14 amino acids long.

The chain is built from TRBV20-1 and TRBJ2-5, with TRBD1 as a possible D gene (6 bases). The CDR3 is 12 amino acids. Per the germline V gene, CDR1 is DFQATT and CDR2 is SNEGSKA (reference sequence). Trimming stripped 6 bases from V and 5 bases from J, with 13 bases between. CDR3 residues: CSAHRQAETQYF. The CDR3 nucleotides read TGCAGTGCCCACAGACAGGCTGAGACCCAGTACTTC.

This clonotype was detected only a few times. This chain connects TRBV7-9 to TRBJ2-3; a weak D match, TRBD2 (5 bases). V shed 0 bases and J shed 4 bases, with 11 bases lying between them. CDR3 length: 15 residues. Germline V gene sequence: CDR1 SEHNR, CDR2 FQNEAQ (reference sequence). CDR3 in amino acids: CASSLADSFPDTQYF. The CDR3 coding sequence is TGTGCCAGCAGCTTAGCGGACTCCTTTCCAGATACGCAGTATTTT.

Many counts were recorded for this clonotype. A junction boundary mismatches the germline segment, possibly from a read error. V is TRBV5-1 and J is TRBJ2-5; 8 bases fit TRBD2. The germline V gene encodes CDR1 SGHRS and CDR2 YFSETQ. The CDR3 covers 13 residues. The CDR3 here is CASSLSGGETQYF. Written as DNA, the CDR3 is TGTGCCAGCAGCTTAAGCGGGGGAGAGACCCAGTACTTC.